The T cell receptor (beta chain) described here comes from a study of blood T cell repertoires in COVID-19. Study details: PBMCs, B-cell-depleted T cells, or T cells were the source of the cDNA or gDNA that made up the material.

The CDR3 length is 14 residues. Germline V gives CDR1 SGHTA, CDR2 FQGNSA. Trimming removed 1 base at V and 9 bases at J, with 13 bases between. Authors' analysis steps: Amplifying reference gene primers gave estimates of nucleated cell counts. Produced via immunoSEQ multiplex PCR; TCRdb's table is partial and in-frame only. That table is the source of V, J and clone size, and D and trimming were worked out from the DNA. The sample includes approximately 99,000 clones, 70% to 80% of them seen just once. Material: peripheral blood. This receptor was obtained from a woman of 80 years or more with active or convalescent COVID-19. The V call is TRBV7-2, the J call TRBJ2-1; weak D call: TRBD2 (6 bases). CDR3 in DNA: TGTGCCAGCAGCTTAGTCCGGGCCGGGGGTGAGCAGTTCTTC. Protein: CASSLVRAGGEQFF.